This TCR beta chain was found in a study of T-cell memory formation after mild COVID-19. TCRdb processed the 5' RACE reads anew with MiXCR; each CDR3 protein has one entry. Among 550,000 to 600,000 distinct CDR3 sequences, 17% were seen once, and the ten largest hold roughly 7.8%. CDR1 and CDR2 from the germline V gene are DFQATT and SNEGSKA (reference sequence). Deletions cut 3 bases from V and 8 bases from J, with 10 bases between. CDR3 length: 11 amino acids. The TCR originated in an adult woman who had mild COVID-19 (a few samples of this study predate the infection). Cell type and time point are not known. Sequenced input: PBMCs or a T cell subset sorted from them (not recorded which). The chain joins TRBV20-1 to TRBJ1-2, with D possibly being TRBD1 (6 bases). The CDR3 protein is CSAREGGGYTF. In DNA form, the CDR3 reads TGCAGTGCTAGGGAGGGGGGCGGCTACACCTTC.